This TCR beta chain was documented in a study of T cells in Graves' hyperthyroidism and ophthalmopathy. This clonotype appeared many times. Amplification yielded TCR beta CDR3 regions, with RNA transcripts as the source. The HTBI primer set served for first-round RT-PCR of the TCR CDR3. Via MiXCR, TCRdb re-called the multiplex PCR reads, giving one row per CDR3 protein. The top ten hold approximately 20% of the sample, which has approximately 350,000 distinct CDR3 sequences, approximately 16% seen once. Specimen: blood. The clonotype was recovered from a woman in her fifties or sixties with Graves' ophthalmopathy.

CDR3 in DNA: TGTGCCAGCTCCTTTCAGGGGAGGCGGGAAAAACTGTTTTTT. Encoded protein: CASSFQGRREKLFF. The chain couples TRBV11-2 to TRBJ1-4, with a weak D call TRBD1 (6 bases). CDR1 is SGHAT, CDR2 FQNNGV, per germline. This CDR3 region has 14 residues. The ends were cut back, 8 bases at V and 8 bases at J, with 18 bases in the middle.